A selection of T cell receptor beta chains follows, all from one sample in a study of T-cell reconstitution after alpha-beta-depleted transplantation in children. TCRdb reprocessed the PCR reads via MiXCR and lists one record per CDR3 protein. Of about 300,000 distinct CDR3 sequences in the sample, around 7.1% were seen once. The sequencing used peripheral blood, collected 360 days after TCRalphabeta/CD19-depleted stem cell transplant. These receptors all come from a female patient aged 2 to 10 who had a stem cell transplant for Fanconi anemia, so the T cells may come from the graft donor. Each CDR3 is given without its conserved first and last residue. Fields, in order: V gene, J gene, CDR3 protein.

V gene: TRBV7-8
J gene: TRBJ2-7
CDR3 protein: ASSLGYSSYEQY

V gene: TRBV11-2
J gene: TRBJ2-6
CDR3 protein: ASSLGVTGYSGANVLT

V gene: TRBV13
J gene: TRBJ2-7
CDR3 protein: ASSVDRGHEQY

V gene: TRBV20-1
J gene: TRBJ2-1
CDR3 protein: SAQLAGGFYEQF

V gene: TRBV6-1
J gene: TRBJ2-2
CDR3 protein: ASTGVNTGELF

V gene: TRBV20-1
J gene: TRBJ2-7
CDR3 protein: SASQAGDTYEQY

V gene: TRBV6-2/TRBV6-3
J gene: TRBJ2-7
CDR3 protein: ASSRTGSHEQY

V gene: TRBV5-1
J gene: TRBJ2-7
CDR3 protein: ASSLGLGGAQGNYEQY

V gene: TRBV4-2
J gene: TRBJ2-1
CDR3 protein: ASSQEPWTSGRGNNEQF

V gene: TRBV27
J gene: TRBJ2-5
CDR3 protein: ASRPYGAGGARETQY

V gene: TRBV6-5
J gene: TRBJ1-1
CDR3 protein: ASSYLTGATEAF

V gene: TRBV4-2
J gene: TRBJ1-5
CDR3 protein: ASSRDTVGDQPQH

V gene: TRBV11-2
J gene: TRBJ1-2
CDR3 protein: ASSLVGQGGPFGYT

V gene: TRBV20-1
J gene: TRBJ2-7
CDR3 protein: SASPSSNYEQY

V gene: TRBV3-1
J gene: TRBJ2-2
CDR3 protein: ASSPNHLGLTGELF

V gene: TRBV4-2
J gene: TRBJ2-5
CDR3 protein: ASSPGGGDLAQY

V gene: TRBV11-2
J gene: TRBJ2-7
CDR3 protein: ASSLGLANYEQY

V gene: TRBV6-2/TRBV6-3
J gene: TRBJ2-1
CDR3 protein: ASLPIAGVNNEQF

V gene: TRBV7-8
J gene: TRBJ2-7
CDR3 protein: ASSLGVDAQY

V gene: TRBV5-8
J gene: TRBJ1-1
CDR3 protein: ASSPERGLTEAF

V gene: TRBV6-2/TRBV6-3
J gene: TRBJ1-5
CDR3 protein: ASTRGYNQPQH

V gene: TRBV12-3/TRBV12-4
J gene: TRBJ2-1
CDR3 protein: ASSLRPSGGNEQF

V gene: TRBV4-1
J gene: TRBJ1-1
CDR3 protein: ASSLDRGVTEAF

V gene: TRBV7-9
J gene: TRBJ2-1
CDR3 protein: ASSSQREGHNEQF

V gene: TRBV11-3
J gene: TRBJ2-3
CDR3 protein: ASSPRQGLTDTQY